The rows below give T cell receptor beta chains drawn from one sample of a study of beta chain features in type 1 diabetes. Measured with immunoSEQ multiplex PCR; TCRdb has only the in-frame clones, and not every one. The data show 250,000 to 300,000 clones, with roughly a quarter seen just once and around 0.012% held by the top ten. Specimen: naive CD4+ T cells from blood. These receptors were obtained from a young woman with type 1 diabetes. Both conserved end residues are part of each CDR3. Each record gives: V gene, clone size, D gene, J gene, CDR3 length, CDR3 protein, CDR3 DNA. A D gene is named only where the DNA matches it firmly. Part of the rows lack a size; the others show once, few, many or a class for expanded clones.

>TRBV29-1|NA|TRBD2|TRBJ2-7|13
CSVVGSGSYEQYF
TGCAGCGTTGTGGGTAGCGGGAGCTACGAGCAGTACTTC
>TRBV30|few|TRBD1|TRBJ1-5|15
CAWSVHRGQNQPQHF
TGTGCCTGGAGTGTTCACAGGGGGCAAAATCAGCCCCAGCATTTT
>TRBV29-1|NA|TRBD1|TRBJ2-1|13
CSVGDRGINEQFF
TGCAGCGTCGGGGACAGGGGGATCAATGAGCAGTTCTTC
>TRBV30|NA|TRBD2|TRBJ2-5|13
CAWSAGTSGRKYF
TGTGCCTGGAGTGCCGGGACTAGCGGGAGGAAGTACTTC
>TRBV11-2|NA|TRBD1|TRBJ2-5|14
CASSLRTGEETQYF
TGTGCCAGCAGCTTACGGACAGGGGAAGAGACCCAGTACTTC
>TRBV5-4|NA|TRBD1|TRBJ2-4|14
CASSRGQAKNIQYF
TGTGCCAGCAGCAGGGGACAGGCCAAAAACATTCAGTACTTC
>TRBV7-3|few|TRBD1|TRBJ2-7|16
CASSYHRDRTAYEQYF
TGTGCCAGCAGCTATCACCGGGACAGGACAGCCTACGAGCAGTACTTC
>TRBV29-1|NA|TRBD1|TRBJ2-5|13
CSALRGLEETQYF
TGCAGCGCACTCAGGGGGCTCGAGGAGACCCAGTACTTC
>TRBV7-3|few|NA|TRBJ2-7|15
CASSLMSTGSYEQYF
TGTGCCAGCAGCTTAATGTCGACGGGATCTTACGAGCAGTACTTC
>TRBV28|NA|TRBD2|TRBJ2-3|16
CASSSATSGYTDTQYF
TGTGCCAGCAGCTCCGCGACTAGCGGATACACAGATACGCAGTATTTT
>TRBV5-1|NA|TRBD2|TRBJ2-1|15
CASSLGLAEYNEQFF
TGCGCCAGCAGCTTGGGACTAGCCGAGTACAATGAGCAGTTCTTC
>TRBV4-1|NA|TRBD2|TRBJ2-2|16
CASSQLSGTVTGELFF
TGCGCCAGCAGCCAGTTAAGCGGGACGGTCACCGGGGAGCTGTTTTTT
>TRBV28|NA|TRBD1|TRBJ1-2|16
CASSATGTGMNYGYTF
TGTGCCAGCAGTGCGACCGGGACAGGGATGAACTATGGCTACACCTTC
>TRBV9|NA|NA|TRBJ2-1|12
CASSVSVNEQFF
TGTGCCAGCAGCGTATCTGTGAATGAGCAGTTCTTC
>TRBV7-6|NA|TRBD1|TRBJ2-7|16
CASSSPAGTGVYEQYF
TGTGCCAGCAGCTCCCCCGCGGGGACAGGGGTGTACGAGCAGTACTTC
>TRBV5-6|once|NA|TRBJ1-5|15
CASSPRGGGEQPQHF
TGTGCCAGCAGCCCCCGTGGGGGGGGCGAACAGCCCCAGCATTTT
>TRBV30|NA|NA|TRBJ2-7|15
CAWSTDLNGIYEQYF
TGTGCCTGGAGTACCGACCTAAACGGGATCTACGAGCAGTACTTC
>TRBV27|NA|NA|TRBJ2-2|13
CASSFLDTGELFF
TGTGCCAGCAGTTTCTTAGACACCGGGGAGCTGTTTTTT
>TRBV6-5|NA|TRBD2|TRBJ2-3|15
CASQPGLGITDTQYF
TGTGCCAGCCAACCGGGACTAGGGATCACAGATACGCAGTATTTT
>TRBV27|NA|TRBD1|TRBJ1-4|14
CASRIQGGNEKLFF
TGTGCCAGCAGAATACAGGGGGGTAATGAAAAACTGTTTTTT
>TRBV5-1|NA|NA|TRBJ1-4|13
CASSPRGDEKLFF
TGCGCCAGCAGCCCCCGCGGGGATGAAAAACTGTTTTTT
>TRBV6-6|NA|NA|TRBJ2-5|13
CASSPGIFETQYF
TGTGCCAGCTCGCCAGGTATATTCGAGACCCAGTACTTC
>TRBV9|NA|TRBD1|TRBJ1-2|14
CASSVGTGDYGYTF
TGTGCCAGCAGCGTAGGGACAGGGGACTATGGCTACACCTTC
>TRBV6-5|few|NA|TRBJ2-1|13
CASSPRFGNEQFF
TGTGCCAGCAGCCCGAGATTCGGCAATGAGCAGTTCTTC
>TRBV2|NA|NA|TRBJ2-2|15
CASSEGTGYGGELFF
TGTGCCAGCAGCGAAGGTACAGGGTACGGCGGGGAGCTGTTTTTT
>TRBV6-5|NA|TRBD1|TRBJ1-2|13
CASTVQGLDGYTF
TGTGCCAGCACCGTACAGGGGTTGGATGGCTACACCTTC
>TRBV2|few|NA|TRBJ2-6|14
CASSTGYGANVLTF
TGTGCCAGCTCCACAGGGTATGGGGCCAACGTCCTGACTTTC
>TRBV11-2|NA|TRBD2|TRBJ2-1|17
CASSSFKLAGVGNEQFF
TGTGCCAGCAGCTCCTTCAAACTAGCGGGAGTCGGGAATGAGCAGTTCTTC
>TRBV7-3|NA|NA|TRBJ1-1|13
CASSLEGNTEAFF
TGTGCCAGCAGCTTAGAGGGGAACACTGAAGCTTTCTTT
>TRBV30|few|TRBD2|TRBJ2-7|12
CASTRGRYEQYF
TGTGCCTCAACTCGCGGGAGATACGAGCAGTACTTC
>TRBV6-5|NA|NA|TRBJ2-3|16
CASSYSPVGATDTQYF
TGTGCCAGCAGTTACTCGCCCGTGGGGGCCACAGATACGCAGTATTTT
>TRBV11-1|few|NA|TRBJ2-1|15
CASSLRESSYNEQFF
TGTGCCAGCAGCTTAAGGGAGAGCTCCTACAATGAGCAGTTCTTC
>TRBV11-2|NA|NA|TRBJ2-5|14
CASSLRVLGETQYF
TGTGCCAGCAGCCTCAGGGTTCTCGGAGAGACCCAGTACTTC
>TRBV30|NA|NA|TRBJ1-2|13
CAMEDRANYGYTF
TGTGCCATGGAGGACCGTGCTAACTATGGCTACACCTTC
>TRBV30|NA|NA|TRBJ2-6|13
CAWRSSGANVLTF
TGTGCCTGGAGGAGCTCTGGGGCCAACGTCCTGACTTTC
>TRBV5-6|NA|NA|TRBJ2-7|12
CASSGSGNEQYF
TGTGCCAGCAGTGGGTCAGGGAACGAGCAGTACTTC
>TRBV7-8|NA|NA|TRBJ2-7|15
CASSSRTSEYYEQYF
TGTGCCAGCAGCTCCCGAACTAGTGAATACTACGAGCAGTACTTC
>TRBV19|few|TRBD2|TRBJ2-7|14
CASSLGLAAYEQYF
TGTGCCAGTAGCTTGGGACTAGCTGCCTACGAGCAGTACTTC
>TRBV11-3|NA|TRBD1|TRBJ2-1|14
CASSQGTAYNEQFF
TGTGCCAGCAGCCAAGGGACAGCTTACAATGAGCAGTTCTTC
>TRBV29-1|NA|TRBD2|TRBJ2-1|13
CSVKRELWNEQFF
TGCAGCGTTAAGCGGGAGCTATGGAATGAGCAGTTCTTC
>TRBV5-1|NA|TRBD2|TRBJ2-1|15
CASSLAGLAGNEQFF
TGCGCCAGCAGCTTGGCGGGACTAGCGGGCAATGAGCAGTTCTTC
>TRBV6-6|few|NA|TRBJ2-5|16
CASSYSQLADQETQYF
TGTGCCAGCAGTTACTCTCAACTAGCAGACCAAGAGACCCAGTACTTC
>TRBV7-9|NA|TRBD1|TRBJ1-1|15
CASSLVGTGGTEAFF
TGTGCCAGCAGCCTGGTCGGGACAGGGGGTACTGAAGCTTTCTTT
>TRBV7-9|few|TRBD2|TRBJ2-5|17
CASTRLAGLWAVETQYF
TGTGCCAGCACAAGACTAGCGGGACTCTGGGCGGTAGAGACCCAGTACTTC
>TRBV19|NA|NA|TRBJ2-5|12
CASSTAGETQYF
TGTGCCAGTAGCACAGCGGGAGAGACCCAGTACTTC